The entry below gives a single T cell receptor (beta chain) sequence along with its context. The table lists this clonotype with many counts. Its cognate antigen has yet to be identified. Base quality data are lacking; no much larger clone is found one base away. This sample was sequenced with an Illumina HiSeq 1500. TCRdb ran its own pipeline on the public reads, namely fastp trimming at Q25 and MiXCR clone calling, and kept in-frame beta chains. All rows with the same CDR3 protein become a single entry with the most common DNA and genes. For this sample there are 700,000 to 950,000 distinct CDR3 sequences; less than 35% appear just once. Roughly an eighth of the sample is held by the ten biggest clonotypes. For CDR1 and CDR2, the germline V gene lists SGHVS and FNYEAQ. The trim is 3 bases for V and 7 bases for J, with a gap of 10 bases between the germline ends. The CDR3 goes from the cysteine to the phenylalanine over 13 residues. The DNA shown is the 39-base CDR3, in frame from base 1.

The intended sense of this specimen's treatment or condition label: in vitro stimulation with specific CMV peptide epitopes to enrich CMV-specific T cells. This record belongs to a study of T cell repertoires in cytomegalovirus infection (dated by TCRdb to about 2019). General notes on the study: The peptide stimulations were aimed at well-studied HLA-B-restricted epitopes as well as recently identified HLA-C-restricted CMV epitopes, whose presentation resists viral immunomodulation. Donor HLA type was relevant to the analysis, because carriage of CMV infection together with the matching HLA type was indicated by public TCR beta signatures. Points the paper makes about the study in general: Carriers of CMV infection plus the relevant HLA type were discriminated by the cumulative frequency of public TCR beta family members in the study cohort and in an independent roughly 380-donor cohort. The ex vivo response was dominated by HLA-C-restricted CMV-specific TCR beta clonotypes, which also provided the single most frequent clonotype in two of eight donors.

This TCR came from a human donor in good health (CMV status not recorded). Some clones in this sample may be carry-over from other donors' samples. The source was cultured CD8+ T cells from PBMCs, collected from culture after CMV antigen stimulation. Recombination connected TRBV7-6 to TRBJ1-5, with the identity of the D gene unclear. The DNA reads TGTGCCAGCAGCTTGGGCGCGGGGCAGCCCCAGCATTTT. Translated, it gives CASSLGAGQPQHF.